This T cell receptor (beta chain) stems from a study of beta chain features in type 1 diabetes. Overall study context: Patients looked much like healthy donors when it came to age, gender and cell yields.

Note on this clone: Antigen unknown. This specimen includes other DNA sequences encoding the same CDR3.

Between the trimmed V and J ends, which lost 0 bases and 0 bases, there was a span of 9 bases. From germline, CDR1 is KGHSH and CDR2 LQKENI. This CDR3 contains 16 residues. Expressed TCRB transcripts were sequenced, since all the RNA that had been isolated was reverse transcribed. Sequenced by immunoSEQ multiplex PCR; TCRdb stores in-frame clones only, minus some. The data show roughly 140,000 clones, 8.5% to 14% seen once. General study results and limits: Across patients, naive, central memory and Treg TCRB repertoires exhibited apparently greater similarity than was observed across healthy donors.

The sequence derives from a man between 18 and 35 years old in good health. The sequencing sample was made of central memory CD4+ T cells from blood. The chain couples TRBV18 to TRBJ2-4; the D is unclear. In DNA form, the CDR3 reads TGTGCCAGCTCACCACCGTCCGGTTTAGCCAAAAACATTCAGTACTTC. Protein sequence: CASSPPSGLAKNIQYF.